The sequence of this TCR beta chain was determined in a study of T cell repertoires in cytomegalovirus infection. Background on the study: It was the public TCR beta signatures that indicated both CMV infection and matching HLA type. Study-wide results and caveats: Clonotype analysis showed dominance of the ex vivo response by HLA-C-restricted CMV-specific TCR beta clonotypes.

At least ten counts were recorded for this clonotype. Its antigen is unknown. Trimming cost V 4 bases and J 1 base, with 10 bases left between them. From germline, CDR1 is SGHVS and CDR2 FNYEAQ. This CDR3 contains 14 residues. TCRdb processed the reads anew with MiXCR; each CDR3 protein has one entry. The sample records about 360,000 distinct CDR3 sequences, 15% to 20% being singletons. The rearrangement uses TRBV7-6 and TRBJ1-2; D gene unclear. Sequenced sample: PBMCs. The clonotype originates from a human donor in good health (CMV status not recorded). Some clones in this sample may be carry-over from other donors' samples. CDR3 sequence: CASSSRTDNYGYTF. CDR3 DNA: TGTGCCAGCAGCTCCCGGACGGATAACTATGGCTACACCTTC.